The 14 T cell receptor beta chains in this list originate from one sample, sequenced in a study of preoperative IRX-2 immunotherapy in early breast cancer. Treatment denoted: preoperative locoregional IRX-2 cytokine immunotherapy. The method was immunoSEQ multiplex PCR; TCRdb's version includes in-frame clones alone and lacks a portion of them. This sample has 35,000 to 55,000 clones, with approximately 95% found just once. The source was tumor tissue, collected after IRX-2 immunotherapy. These receptors came from a human donor with breast cancer.

This clone appeared once. CDR3 protein: CASSLSVRLSYMNTEAFF. CDR3 sequence (DNA): TGTGCCAGCAGCTTATCCGTTCGTTTGAGTTACATGAACACTGAAGCTTTCTTT. V usage is TRBV7-8 and J usage is TRBJ1-1; D remains unclear. V was trimmed by 2 bases and J by 0 bases, leaving 19 bases between them. The CDR3 covers 18 residues. Looked up from germline, CDR1 is SGHVS and CDR2 is FQNEAQ.

The chain has TRBV5-5 and TRBJ2-7; D gene uncertain. The CDR3 has 16 amino acids. Trimming removed 4 bases from V and 2 bases from J, with 19 bases in between. CDR1 and CDR2 from the germline V gene are SGHKS and YYEKEE (reference sequence). CDR3: CASSPPGPSVTYEQYF. CDR3 DNA sequence: TGTGCCAGCAGCCCACCAGGACCGAGTGTGACCTACGAGCAGTACTTC.

This clone qualifies as medium-sized. The chain is built from TRBV15 and TRBJ2-1, with unresolved D. The V gene's germline CDR1 is LNHNV and CDR2 YYDKDF (reference sequence). V lost 4 bases, J lost 8 bases, and 15 bases lay in between. This CDR3 contains 14 residues. The CDR3, as DNA: TGTGCCACCAGCACCGCCGGGTGGGTCGATGAGCAGTTCTTC. Amino acid sequence: CATSTAGWVDEQFF.

The chain joins TRBV5-4 to TRBJ1-4; tentative D call: TRBD1 (5 bases). The CDR3 has 17 amino acids. V dropped 4 bases and J dropped 5 bases, with 21 bases sitting between them. In germline, CDR1 is SGHNT, CDR2 YYREEE (reference sequence). CDR3 region: CASSVNPVFGGNEKLFF. DNA for the CDR3: TGTGCCAGCAGCGTCAATCCCGTTTTCGGGGGGAATGAAAAACTGTTTTTT.

V usage is TRBV14 and J usage is TRBJ1-2, with D maybe TRBD1 (6 bases). Germline-derived CDR1 and CDR2 are SGHDN and FVKESK. The CDR3 runs 15 residues. Trimming pared 4 bases from V and 4 bases from J, leaving 16 bases between. CDR3 region: CASSPLTGGSYGYTF. CDR3 sequence (DNA): TGTGCCAGCAGCCCTCTGACGGGGGGCTCCTATGGCTACACCTTC. The whole variable domain, filled in from reference TRBV14 and TRBJ1-2, reads EAGVTQFPSHSVIEKGQTVTLRCDPISGHDNLYWYRRVMGKEIKFLLHFVKESKQDESGMPNNRFLAERTGGTYSTLKVQPAELEDSGVYFCASSPLTGGSYGYTFGSGTRLTVV.

A few counts support this clone. The chain carries TRBV28 and TRBJ1-2, with 9 positions matching TRBD1. Germline V gene lookup returns CDR1 MDHEN and CDR2 SYDVKM. The CDR3 length is 14 residues. With 9 bases clipped from V and 5 bases from J, the junction kept 10 bases outside the gene matches. The CDR3 region is CARETGGRYYGYTF. For the CDR3, the DNA is TGTGCCAGAGAAACAGGGGGCCGCTATTATGGCTACACCTTC.

V and J are TRBV11-3 and TRBJ1-1; D unresolved. The V gene's germline CDR1 is SGHNT and CDR2 YENEEA. The CDR3 is 16 amino acids. Trimming shortened V by 0 bases and J by 3 bases, and 14 bases separated the two germline ends. CDR3 residues: CASSLDSETWYTEAFF. DNA of the CDR3: TGTGCCAGCAGCTTAGATTCCGAGACGTGGTACACTGAAGCTTTCTTT.

The V and J genes are TRBV5-6 and TRBJ1-4; D remains ambiguous. Germline V gene data show CDR1 as SGHDT and CDR2 as YYEEEE. V was trimmed by 1 base and J by 6 bases, leaving 4 bases between them. This CDR3 region has 12 residues. The DNA for the CDR3 is TGTGCCAGCAGCTTGTCGGATGAAAAACTGTTTTTT. This translates into CASSLSDEKLFF.

The CDR3, as DNA: TGTGCCAGTAGTGAGGGCGGGAGGAGGTCTGGGGCCAACGTCCTGACTTTC. Translating gives CASSEGGRRSGANVLTF. The J gene is TRBJ2-6, the V gene TRBV19, with 8 bases lining up with TRBD2. CDR1 is LNHDA and CDR2 is SQIVND in the germline V gene (reference sequence). V shed 5 bases and J 1 base; nucleotides not matched to a gene: 7. The CDR3 loop spans 17 amino acids.

The gene calls are TRBV13 and TRBJ2-7, with D perhaps matching TRBD1 (6 bases). Trimming pared 7 bases from V and 7 bases from J, leaving 20 bases between. The CDR3 extends over 14 amino acids. CDR1 is PRHDT, CDR2 FYEKMQ, per germline (reference sequence). The CDR3 spells CASTLGQGFGEQYF. The CDR3 nucleotides read TGTGCCAGCACCCTCGGGCAGGGGTTTGGAGAGCAGTACTTC.

The chain combines TRBV28 with TRBJ2-7; 10 positions agree with TRBD2. Germline assignment: CDR1 MDHEN and CDR2 SYDVKM. This CDR3 has 14 residues. V shed 3 bases and J 11 bases; nucleotides not matched to a gene: 10. CDR3 sequence: CASSFGGESGGEYF. In DNA form, the CDR3 reads TGTGCCAGCAGTTTTGGTGGGGAGAGCGGGGGGGAGTACTTC.

This chain joins TRBV30 and TRBJ2-7; possible D gene TRBD1, 6 bases. Germline CDR1 GTSNPN, CDR2 SVGIG (reference sequence). The length of the CDR3 is 17 residues. With 3 bases removed from V and 8 bases from J, the gap between germline ends came to 29 bases. CDR3 sequence: CAWRPRTDLRAVLKQYF. In DNA form, the CDR3 reads TGTGCCTGGAGACCCAGGACAGACCTACGAGCAGTACTTAAGCAGTACTTC.

This chain connects TRBV5-4 to TRBJ2-3; 11 bases agree with TRBD2. CDR1 and CDR2 (germline): SGHNT, YYREEE (reference sequence). This CDR3 region has 14 residues. V was pared by 3 bases and J by 7 bases, with 4 bases of the junction left unmatched. The CDR3 DNA is TGTGCCAGCAGCTCTAGCGGGGGGTTGTATACGCAGTATTTT. Amino acid sequence: CASSSSGGLYTQYF.

The chain uses TRBV5-1 and TRBJ2-7, with TRBD1 matching over 10 bases. The CDR3 loop spans 14 amino acids. Germline loops: CDR1 SGHRS, CDR2 YFSETQ. After removal of 4 bases from V and 2 bases from J, the junction contained 3 bases not matched to a gene. The chain's CDR3 is CASSPGTGAYEQYF. In nucleotides, the CDR3 is TGCGCCAGCAGCCCAGGGACAGGGGCCTACGAGCAGTACTTC.